The 27 T cell receptor beta chains below come from one sample, sequenced in a study of T cells expressing NK-cell markers. From its re-call of the 5' RACE reads, TCRdb lists each CDR3 protein once, without DNA. This table holds some 280,000 distinct CDR3 sequences. Sample: blood T cells: a sorted CD56 or NKG2C T cell subset, CD4+ or CD8+ T cells, or bulk PBMC T cells (not recorded which). The receptors were sampled from a man younger than 35 in good health.

The chain is built from TRBV20-1 and TRBJ2-7; lacking DNA, the TRBD1 call made by TCRdb goes unchecked. The CDR3 spans 14 residues. The germline V gene has CDR1 DFQATT and CDR2 SNEGSKA (reference sequence). Here the CDR3 reads CSAAPRLVSYEQYF.

The V and J genes are TRBV3-1 and TRBJ2-2; TCRdb proposes TRBD1, but this gene call is untestable without DNA. The CDR3 covers 16 residues. Germline-derived CDR1 and CDR2 are LGHDT and YNNKEL (reference sequence). The CDR3 loop reads CASSLIGTTPTGELFF.

This chain connects TRBV3-1 to TRBJ2-1; as DNA is missing, the TRBD2 call by TCRdb cannot be tested. The CDR3 runs 16 residues. Germline-derived CDR1 and CDR2 are LGHDT and YNNKEL (reference sequence). The CDR3 loop reads CASSRVAGGIYNEQFF.

The chain employs TRBV5-1 and TRBJ2-7; TCRdb proposes TRBD1, but this gene call is untestable without DNA. Germline assignment: CDR1 SGHRS and CDR2 YFSETQ. The CDR3 contains 14 residues. CDR3 protein: CASSRPGTVYEQYF.

This rearrangement joins TRBV12-3 or TRBV12-4 to TRBJ1-2; the TCRdb D gene call, TRBD1, has no DNA to confirm it. The length of the CDR3 is 14 residues. CDR3 in amino acids: CASSLRGLSYGYTF.

The rearrangement uses TRBV7-3 and TRBJ2-1; TCRdb's D gene call, TRBD2, goes unchecked for lack of DNA. This CDR3 is built from 13 residues. Germline CDR1 is SGHTA and CDR2 is FQGTGA. CDR3 in amino acids: CASSVGGGDEQFF. Looking up the rest from reference TRBV7-3 and TRBJ2-1 gives the full variable domain: GAGVSQTPSNKVTEKGKYVELRCDPISGHTALYWYRQSLGQGPEFLIYFQGTGAADDSGLPNDRFFAVRPEGSVSTLKIQRTERGDSAVYLCASSVGGGDEQFFGPGTRLTVL.

CDR3 region: CSATSDKDYYEQYF. The chain recombines TRBV20-1 with TRBJ2-7. CDR3 length: 14 amino acids. In germline, CDR1 is DFQATT, CDR2 SNEGSKA (reference sequence).

The chain links TRBV11-2 to TRBJ2-3. This CDR3 spans 14 amino acids. Germline CDR1 and CDR2: SGHAT and FQNNGV. The CDR3 reads CASSLGSPRDTQYF.

The chain has TRBV5-1 and TRBJ2-1; TCRdb picks TRBD2, but there is no DNA to check that call. Germline V lookup: CDR1 SGHRS, CDR2 YFSETQ. The length of the CDR3 is 18 residues. This CDR3 is CASSFFGGRTSGYNEQFF.

V and J are TRBV27 and TRBJ1-1. The CDR3 runs to 13 residues. Germline V gene lookup returns CDR1 MNHEY and CDR2 SMNVEV (reference sequence). The CDR3 sequence is CASSFRGRDEAFF.

The J gene is TRBJ2-7, the V gene TRBV5-4; TCRdb returns TRBD2, unconfirmable since there is no DNA. The germline CDR1 and CDR2 sequences are SGHNT and YYREEE (reference sequence). The CDR3 has 15 amino acids. CDR3: CASSRGTSSTYEQYF.

The V and J genes are TRBV6-5 and TRBJ2-7. The CDR3 totals 16 residues. In germline, CDR1 is MNHEY, CDR2 SVGAGI. This chain's CDR3 is CASSYPGRLLSYEQYF.

The chain couples TRBV12-3 or TRBV12-4 to TRBJ2-1. The CDR3 consists of 12 residues. The CDR3 sequence is CASRPVYNEQFF.

This chain links TRBV29-1 with TRBJ2-1; TCRdb calls TRBD1, which cannot be checked without DNA. The CDR3 is 12 amino acids. The germline gives CDR1 SQVTM, CDR2 ANQGSEA. CDR3 sequence reads: CSVVPGPDEQFF.

V gene TRBV12-3 or TRBV12-4 combines with J gene TRBJ1-4. The CDR3 totals 12 residues. The CDR3 protein is CASSLSLVFPFF.

V and J are TRBV9 and TRBJ2-2; the TCRdb D gene call, TRBD1, has no DNA to confirm it. CDR3 length equals 16 residues. Germline V gene sequence: CDR1 SGDLS, CDR2 YYNGEE. The CDR3: CASSVGPLGGTGELFF.

The chain employs TRBV7-2 and TRBJ1-1; absent DNA, TCRdb's TRBD1 call cannot be checked. Per germline, CDR1 SGHTA and CDR2 FQGNSA. The length of the CDR3 is 16 residues. CDR3 residues: CASSSWTGGGNTEAFF. Using reference TRBV7-2 and TRBJ1-1 for the parts outside the CDR3, the full variable domain is GAGVSQSPSNKVTEKGKDVELRCDPISGHTALYWYRQSLGQGLEFLIYFQGNSAPDKSGLPSDRFSAERTGGSVSTLTIQRTQQEDSAVYLCASSSWTGGGNTEAFFGQGTRLTVV.

The rearrangement links TRBV9 to TRBJ1-3; TCRdb reports TRBD1, a call that lacks DNA to check it against. The CDR3 loop spans 19 amino acids. Looked up from germline, CDR1 is SGDLS and CDR2 is YYNGEE. CDR3 loop: CASSGRRGNTGSSGNTIYF.

The chain has TRBV18 and TRBJ2-7. CDR3 length: 15 residues. The germline gives CDR1 KGHSH, CDR2 LQKENI. CDR3: CASSPASSFGYEQYF.

The chain links TRBV27 to TRBJ1-1; TCRdb calls TRBD1, which cannot be checked without DNA. The CDR3 length is 14 residues. From germline, CDR1 is MNHEY and CDR2 SMNVEV (reference sequence). The CDR3 loop reads CASTPDRMNTEAFF.

The CDR3 here is CASSPGGAAGNTIYF. The genes are TRBV12-3 or TRBV12-4 and TRBJ1-3; the TRBD1 assignment by TCRdb is unverifiable without DNA. The CDR3 runs 15 residues.

The gene calls are TRBV29-1 and TRBJ2-3. The CDR3 sequence is 11 residues long. CDR1 SQVTM and CDR2 ANQGSEA come from the germline V gene. CDR3 protein: CSGKSSDTQYF.

The V call is TRBV11-3, the J call TRBJ1-1; the D call of TRBD1 rests on TCRdb alone, since no DNA is present to check it. Germline CDR1 reads SGHNT; CDR2 reads YENEEA. This CDR3 is built from 11 residues. This chain's CDR3 is CASSKGQEAFF.

The genes are TRBV28 and TRBJ2-7; TCRdb's assignment of TRBD1 cannot be checked, as there is no DNA. This CDR3 is 12 amino acids long. Germline CDR1 and CDR2: MDHEN and SYDVKM. The CDR3 region is CASSAPAYEQYF. Drawing the rest from reference TRBV28 and TRBJ2-7, the complete variable domain is DVKVTQSSRYLVKRTGEKVFLECVQDMDHENMFWYRQDPGLGLRLIYFSYDVKMKEKGDIPEGYSVSREKKERFSLILESASTNQTSMYLCASSAPAYEQYFGPGTRLTVT.

The chain couples TRBV20-1 to TRBJ2-5. Per germline, CDR1 DFQATT and CDR2 SNEGSKA (reference sequence). This CDR3 contains 11 residues. CDR3 residues: CSPEIGETQYF.

The chain has TRBV5-6 and TRBJ2-3. Germline assignment: CDR1 SGHDT and CDR2 YYEEEE. This CDR3 has 13 amino acids. CDR3 in amino acids: CASSSRFTDTQYF.

The J gene is TRBJ2-3, the V gene TRBV7-8; there is no DNA to check the TCRdb D call of TRBD2. The V gene's germline CDR1 is SGHVS and CDR2 FQNEAQ. The CDR3 loop spans 16 amino acids. The CDR3 protein is CASSLQTSGRGDTQYF.